Below, one TCR beta chain is given with its context. Its antigen is as yet unknown. The junction departs from germline at one end; a sequencing error may be responsible. A CD8+CD4-CCR7+CD45RA+ phenotype served as the sorting definition for naive CD8 T cells. The data were obtained in a study of molecular identifiers for immune sequencing clone quantification. Study observations and caveats: Jurkat TCR RNA from one cell was spiked into approximately 930,000 naive cells, and it was reportedly detectable there.

The germline gives CDR1 SGHNT, CDR2 YYREEE (reference sequence). This CDR3 spans 12 amino acids. TCRdb processed the PCR reads anew with MiXCR; each CDR3 protein has one entry. Of approximately 97,000 distinct CDR3 sequences listed, 35% are singletons. J is TRBJ1-1 and V is TRBV5-4; the match to TRBD1 covers 7 bases. This sequence was found in a human donor in good health. Some libraries in this study had Jurkat cell RNA spiked in. The sample comprised naive CD8+ T cells from blood, with Jurkat cell RNA spiked in. The subset: FACS-sorted CD8+CD4-CCR7+CD45RA+ naive T cells. CDR3 coding DNA: TGTGCCAGCAGCTTTACAGGGGAGGAAGCTCTCTTT. It encodes CASSFTGEEALF.